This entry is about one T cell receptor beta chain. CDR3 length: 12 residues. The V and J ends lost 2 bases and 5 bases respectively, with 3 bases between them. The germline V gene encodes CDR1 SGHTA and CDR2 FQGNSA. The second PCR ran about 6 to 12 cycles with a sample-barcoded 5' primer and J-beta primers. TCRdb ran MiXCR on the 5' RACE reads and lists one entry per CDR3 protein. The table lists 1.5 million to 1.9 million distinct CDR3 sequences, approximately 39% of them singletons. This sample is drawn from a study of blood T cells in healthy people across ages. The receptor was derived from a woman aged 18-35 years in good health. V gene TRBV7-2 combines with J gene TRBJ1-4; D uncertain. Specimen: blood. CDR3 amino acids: CASSLYNEKLFF. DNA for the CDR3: TGTGCCAGCAGCTTATACAATGAAAAACTGTTTTTT.